This entry concerns a single T cell receptor (beta chain). Antigen: not known. Germline CDR1 reads SGHVS; CDR2 reads FQNEAQ. This CDR3 comprises 16 residues. Trimming at V came to 5 bases and at J to 7 bases, leaving 9 bases not matched to a gene. The data were obtained in a study of T cell responses to AZD1222 COVID-19 vaccine. Study-wide results and limits: Among those given AZD1222, only five or six were seropositive at baseline. Donors skewed white British and female; clonal diversity was possibly underestimated. Repertoire sampling was restricted to post-peak T cell response timepoints. Among vaccine-associated CD4 TCRs, coverage spanned spike, with dominance at 160-218 and 743-854.

Generated by immunoSEQ multiplex PCR, the TCRdb table keeps only in-frame clones and is missing some. There are about 110,000 clones in the sample; 86% occur only once, and less than 3.5% lies in the top ten. This chain links TRBV7-8 with TRBJ1-6; 9 bases are a match to TRBD1. Material: peripheral blood, obtained on day 0 of AZD1222 vaccination. The sequence derives from an adult in good health. The CDR3 protein is CASSPPRGQGNSPLHF. Here the CDR3 DNA reads TGTGCCAGCAGCCCCCCCCGGGGACAGGGAAATTCACCCCTCCACTTT.